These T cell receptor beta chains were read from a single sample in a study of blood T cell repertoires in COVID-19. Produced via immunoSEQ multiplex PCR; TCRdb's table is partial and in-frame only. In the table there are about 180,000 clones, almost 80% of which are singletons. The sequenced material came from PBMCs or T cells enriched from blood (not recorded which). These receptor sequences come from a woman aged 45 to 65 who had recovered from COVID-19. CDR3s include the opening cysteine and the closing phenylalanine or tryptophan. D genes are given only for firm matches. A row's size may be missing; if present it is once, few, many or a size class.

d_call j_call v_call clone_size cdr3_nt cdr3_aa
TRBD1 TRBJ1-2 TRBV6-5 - TGTGCCAGCAGTAGGACAGGGGTAAACTATGGCTACACCTTC CASSRTGVNYGYTF
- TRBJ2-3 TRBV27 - TGTGCCAGCAGTCCCCCGTGGGCGCTCCAAAGAGAGGATACGCAGTATTTT CASSPPWALQREDTQYF
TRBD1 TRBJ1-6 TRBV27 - TGTGCCAGCAGTGGCGACAAGCAGGGGGCGTTTCTTAGCTCCTATAATTCACCCCTCCACTTT CASSGDKQGAFLSSYNSPLHF
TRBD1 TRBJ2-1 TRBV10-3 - TGTGCCATCAGTGCGGGGACAGCCTACAATGAGCAGTTCTTC CAISAGTAYNEQFF
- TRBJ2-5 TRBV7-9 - TGTGCCAGCAGCTTAGCCAGCGGTCAAGAGACCCAGTACTTC CASSLASGQETQYF
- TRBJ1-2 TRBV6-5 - TGTGCCAGCAGCCCAACAGGGAACTATGGCTACACCTTC CASSPTGNYGYTF
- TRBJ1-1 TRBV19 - TGTGCCAGTAGTATCGCGGTGGGTGAAGCTTTCTTT CASSIAVGEAFF
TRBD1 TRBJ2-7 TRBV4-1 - TGCGCCAGCAGCCACGGGACAGGAGAATACGAGCAGTACTTC CASSHGTGEYEQYF
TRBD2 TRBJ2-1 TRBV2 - TGTGCCAGCAACCTAGCGGAAAACAATGAGCAGTTCTTC CASNLAENNEQFF
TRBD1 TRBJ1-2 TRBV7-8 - TGTGCCAGCAGCTTATTCATAGGGGACAGGGGTGACTATGGCTACACCTTC CASSLFIGDRGDYGYTF
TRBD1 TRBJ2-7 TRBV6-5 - TGTGCCAGCAGGACAGGGTTTAGCGAGCAGTACTTC CASRTGFSEQYF
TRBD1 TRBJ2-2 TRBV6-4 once TGTGCCAGCAGCCTGCAGGGGGCCCCATACACCGGGGAGCTGTTTTTT CASSLQGAPYTGELFF
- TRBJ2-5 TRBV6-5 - TGTGCCAGCAGCGAGACAGTCGGGGAGACCCAGTACTTC CASSETVGETQYF
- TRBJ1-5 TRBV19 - TGTGCCAGTAGTATGGAGCAGGACTACAATCAGCCCCAGCATTTT CASSMEQDYNQPQHF
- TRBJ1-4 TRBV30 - TGTGCCTGGAGTGTACTAGGGGAAAAACTGTTTTTT CAWSVLGEKLFF
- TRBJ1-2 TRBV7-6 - TGTGCCAGCAGCTTAGGGGGGGGGCTTGCCTATGGCTACACCTTC CASSLGGGLAYGYTF
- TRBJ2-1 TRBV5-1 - TGCGCCAGCAGCTCCCGGGAGACCTCCTTATCCAATGAGCAGTTCTTC CASSSRETSLSNEQFF
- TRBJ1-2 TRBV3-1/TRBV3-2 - TGTGCCAGCAGCCAAGAGGGCAGCCTCTATGGCTACACCTTC CASSQEGSLYGYTF
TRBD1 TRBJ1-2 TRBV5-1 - TGCGCCAGCAGCTCGGACAGGGGCCAACGTGGCTACACCTTC CASSSDRGQRGYTF
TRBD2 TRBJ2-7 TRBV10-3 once TGTGCCATCGGGGCTAGCGGGAGGGCTGGATCCTACGAGCAGTACTTC CAIGASGRAGSYEQYF
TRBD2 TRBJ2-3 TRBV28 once TGTGCCAGCAGGGGGACTAGCGGGACCTCCCCAGATACGCAGTATTTT CASRGTSGTSPDTQYF
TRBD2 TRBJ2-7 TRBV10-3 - TGTGCCACCGGGACTAACTACGAGCAGTACTTC CATGTNYEQYF
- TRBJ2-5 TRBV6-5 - TGTGCCAGCAGCGACCACCGGGATGGGGCCCAGTACTTC CASSDHRDGAQYF
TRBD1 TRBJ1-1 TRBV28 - TGTGCCAGCAGGACCGGGACAGGGCTCGCTGAAGCTTTCTTT CASRTGTGLAEAFF
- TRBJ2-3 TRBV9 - TGTGCCAGCAGCGTAGCTCGGGTAGATACGCAGTATTTT CASSVARVDTQYF
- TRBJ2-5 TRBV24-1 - TGTGCCACCAGTGACCCCCGGACAGCCGGCGAGACCCAGTACTTC CATSDPRTAGETQYF
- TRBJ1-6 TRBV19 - TGTGCCAGTAGTATTATGGCAGCGAACGGATATAATTCACCCCTCCACTTT CASSIMAANGYNSPLHF
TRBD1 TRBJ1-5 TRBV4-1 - TGCGCCAGCAGCCCGTCCGGACAGGCCTATAGCAATCAGCCCCAGCATTTT CASSPSGQAYSNQPQHF
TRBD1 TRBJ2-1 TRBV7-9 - TGTGCCAGCAGCTTAGCAAACAGGGGACCTACTCAGTTCTTC CASSLANRGPTQFF
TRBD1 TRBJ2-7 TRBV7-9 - TGTGCCAGCACCACGGGACAGGGAGAGTTTTACGAGCAGTACTTC CASTTGQGEFYEQYF
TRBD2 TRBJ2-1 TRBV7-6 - TGTGCCAGCAGCGAAACCAGGCGAGGACTAGTGAGCAATGAGCAGTTCTTC CASSETRRGLVSNEQFF
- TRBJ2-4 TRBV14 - TGTGCCAGCAGCCAAGAACACGGGATCGGAGCCAAAAACATTCAGTACTTC CASSQEHGIGAKNIQYF
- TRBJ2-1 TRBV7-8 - TGTGCCAGCAGCTTACAATCTATCGGGTCCAATGAGCAGTTCTTC CASSLQSIGSNEQFF
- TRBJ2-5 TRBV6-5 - TGTGCCATCGGTGGGCGATTAGGAGAGACCCAGTACTTC CAIGGRLGETQYF
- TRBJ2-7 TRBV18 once TGTGCCAGCTCCTCGGACAGCCCCTACGAGCAGTACTTC CASSSDSPYEQYF
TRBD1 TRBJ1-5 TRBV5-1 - TGCGCCAGCAGGCCAGGGGGCGGTGAATACTTTCAGCCCCAGCATTTT CASRPGGGEYFQPQHF
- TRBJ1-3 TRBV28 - TGTGCCAGCAGTAAACAGGGTCACTCTGGAAACACCATATATTTT CASSKQGHSGNTIYF
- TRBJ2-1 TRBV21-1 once TGTGCCAGCAGCAAAGCCCGCGGGAGCTCCTACAATGAGCAGTTCTTC CASSKARGSSYNEQFF
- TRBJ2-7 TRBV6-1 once TGTGCCAGCAGTGAAGACGGCGGTGTTCCCTACGAGCAGTACTTC CASSEDGGVPYEQYF
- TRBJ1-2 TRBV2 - TGTGCCAGCAGTGAACAGGACTATGGCTACACCTTC CASSEQDYGYTF
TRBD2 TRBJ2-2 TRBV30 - TGTGGGACTAGCGGGGGGACCGGGGAGCTGTTTTTT CGTSGGTGELFF
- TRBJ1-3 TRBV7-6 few TGTGCCAGCAGCTTCAATCGGGGAAACACCATATATTTT CASSFNRGNTIYF